The entry below gives a single T cell receptor beta chain sequence along with its context. Via MiXCR, TCRdb re-called the RT-PCR reads, giving one row per CDR3 protein. The repertoire holds hundreds of thousands of distinct CDR3 sequences, with 16% as singletons. The data were taken from a study of patients and donors after allogeneic stem cell transplantation. The junction had 7 bases not matched to a gene; V was cut back by 4 bases and J by 8 bases. The CDR3 extends over 13 amino acids. Material for sequencing was blood, either unsorted or a sorted T cell fraction (not recorded which). The chain uses TRBV12-3 or TRBV12-4 and TRBJ1-2, with TRBD1 matching 7 bases. The receptor was derived from a human donor who was either an allogeneic HSCT recipient or a stem cell or donor lymphocyte infusion donor (not recorded which). It is not recorded whose cells these are; they may come from a transplant donor. The CDR3 nucleotides are TGTGCCAGCAGTTCCGGGACAGCACGGGGCTACACCTTC. Protein: CASSSGTARGYTF.